This T cell receptor (beta chain) was recorded in a study of cytotoxic CD8 clonotypes in ibrutinib-treated CLL. Using immunoSEQ multiplex PCR, the repertoire was profiled, and TCRdb retains in-frame clones only, with some absent. The table has approximately 280,000 clones, 76% seen once; the top ten hold roughly 5%. The CDR3 contains 15 residues. Germline assignment: CDR1 MGHRA and CDR2 YSYEKL. The ends were cut back, 8 bases at V and 1 base at J, with 16 bases in the middle. Regarding the study as a whole: Clonality showed a rise at ibrutinib response that reversed toward baseline at progression.

Worth noting for this clone: What it recognizes is unknown.

V gene TRBV4-1 combines with J gene TRBJ2-3; D is perhaps TRBD1 or TRBD2 (6 bases each). The source of this sequence is a human donor with chronic lymphocytic leukemia. The sequences come from PBMCs, collected at disease progression, from a patient treated with ibrutinib. CDR3 amino acids: CASSPGGRRTDTQYF. In nucleotides, the CDR3 is TGCGCCAGCTCACCTGGGGGGCGGCGCACAGATACGCAGTATTTT.